One sample yielded the 26 T cell receptor beta chains listed below, sequenced in a study of tumor-infiltrating lymphocytes in localized non-small cell lung cancer. The table came from immunoSEQ multiplex PCR; TCRdb's copy has only in-frame clones and leaves some out. The sample has fewer than 20,000 clones, over 70% seen once. The sequencing input was lung tumor tissue. Receptor source: a human donor with non-small cell lung cancer.

The genes are TRBV28 and TRBJ2-3; no firm D call. The length of the CDR3 is 15 residues. Trimming removed 2 bases at V and 0 bases at J, with 9 bases between. Germline CDR1 is MDHEN and CDR2 is SYDVKM. CDR3 loop: CASSLRVASTDTQYF. CDR3 nucleotides: TGTGCCAGCAGTTTAAGGGTGGCTAGCACAGATACGCAGTATTTT.

The chain is built from TRBV5-6 and TRBJ1-1, with D maybe TRBD1 (6 bases). V lost 4 bases, J lost 4 bases, and 11 bases lay in between. The germline V gene has CDR1 SGHDT and CDR2 YYEEEE. The CDR3 extends over 13 amino acids. The CDR3 sequence: CASSLQGRTEAFF. The DNA of the CDR3 is TGTGCCAGCAGCCTACAGGGTCGCACTGAAGCTTTCTTT.

This rearrangement joins TRBV6-4 to TRBJ1-1, with TRBD1 as a possible D gene (5 bases). Trimming stripped 5 bases from V and 1 base from J, with 8 bases between. In germline, CDR1 is MRHNA, CDR2 SNTAGT. The length of the CDR3 is 13 residues. CDR3 sequence: CASSRGENTEAFF. The CDR3 DNA is TGTGCCAGCAGTAGGGGAGAGAACACTGAAGCTTTCTTT.

The chain couples TRBV10-3 to TRBJ1-5; D ambiguous. The V and J ends lost 11 bases and 7 bases respectively, with 15 bases between them. This CDR3 is built from 12 residues. In germline, CDR1 is ENHRY, CDR2 SYGVKD. The CDR3: CASRGEGQPQHF. The CDR3 DNA reads TGTGCCTCCCGAGGTGAGGGACAGCCCCAGCATTTT.

CDR3 region: CASSMGGGYEQYF. CDR3 coding DNA: TGTGCCAGTAGTATGGGCGGGGGCTACGAGCAGTACTTC. The gene calls are TRBV19 and TRBJ2-7; 7 positions agree with TRBD2. This CDR3 contains 13 residues. Germline CDR1 and CDR2: LNHDA and SQIVND (reference sequence). Losses at the gene ends were 3 bases for V and 3 bases for J; bases not matched to a gene: 2.

The V call is TRBV7-9, the J call TRBJ1-1; perhaps TRBD1 as D (5 bases). CDR3 length: 14 amino acids. Germline V lookup: CDR1 SEHNR, CDR2 FQNEAQ (reference sequence). The ends were cut back, 0 bases at V and 6 bases at J, with 11 bases in the middle. CDR3 region: CASSLAPVGAEAFF. Here the CDR3 DNA reads TGTGCCAGCAGCTTAGCGCCAGTGGGGGCTGAAGCTTTCTTT.

This sequence joins TRBV27 and TRBJ2-2; D is undetermined. Germline V CDR1 and CDR2: MNHEY, SMNVEV (reference sequence). V was shortened by 4 bases and J by 3 bases, with 9 bases between the two germline ends. The CDR3 consists of 14 residues. In nucleotides, the CDR3 is TGTGCCAGCAGTTCCTCAGTGGACACCGGGGAGCTGTTTTTT. This sequence encodes CASSSSVDTGELFF.

The J gene is TRBJ2-7, the V gene TRBV14, with a weak D call TRBD1 (6 bases). Trimming took off 10 bases at V and 3 bases at J, with 40 bases between the two ends. Germline CDR1 SGHDN, CDR2 FVKESK. CDR3 length: 21 amino acids. For the CDR3, the DNA is TGTGCCAACCTACTCCACAGGGTATCGTGGGCAGAGGGGAACTACTACTACGAGCAGTACTTC. Protein sequence: CANLLHRVSWAEGNYYYEQYF.

This clone was found a few times. The chain has TRBV7-8 and TRBJ2-2; TRBD2 is a possible D gene (6 bases). Trimming took 6 bases from V and 5 from J, leaving 13 bases between them. Germline loops: CDR1 SGHVS, CDR2 FQNEAQ. The CDR3 has 14 residues. The CDR3 bases are TGTGCCAGCAGGCCGCTAGCGCAAACCGGGGAGCTGTTTTTT. Its protein product is CASRPLAQTGELFF.

The chain carries TRBV4-1 and TRBJ2-7; D is unclear. CDR3 length equals 17 residues. V was clipped by 0 bases and J by 3 bases, with 18 bases between them. CDR1 is MGHRA and CDR2 is YSYEKL in the germline V gene. The CDR3 is CASSQDLGSLRLYEQYF. The CDR3 nucleotides are TGCGCCAGCAGCCAAGATCTTGGCTCCTTGAGACTCTACGAGCAGTACTTC.

This clone is deemed medium-sized (0.01 to 0.1%). The chain links TRBV7-7 to TRBJ2-5; D remains ambiguous. This CDR3 spans 13 amino acids. Per germline, CDR1 SSHAT and CDR2 FNYEAQ (reference sequence). Trimming shortened V by 4 bases and J by 5 bases, and 11 bases separated the two germline ends. The CDR3 DNA follows: TGTGCCAGCAGCTCCCAGAGGCTGGAGACCCAGTACTTC. Amino acids: CASSSQRLETQYF.

The chain links TRBV19 to TRBJ1-5, with a tentative D call TRBD1 (6 bases). This CDR3 has 17 residues. Germline CDR1 reads LNHDA; CDR2 reads SQIVND (reference sequence). Trimming took 3 bases from V and 0 from J, leaving 15 bases between them. The CDR3 bases are TGTGCCAGTAGTATTCCCAGGGGCTCGCCTAGCAATCAGCCCCAGCATTTT. Protein product: CASSIPRGSPSNQPQHF. Using reference TRBV19 and TRBJ1-5 for the parts outside the CDR3, the full variable domain is DGGITQSPKYLFRKEGQNVTLSCEQNLNHDAMYWYRQDPGQGLRLIYYSQIVNDFQKGDIAEGYSVSREKKESFPLTVTSAQKNPTAFYLCASSIPRGSPSNQPQHFGDGTRLSIL.

The chain has TRBV29-1 and TRBJ2-3; 13 nucleotides agree with TRBD2. Trimming took 5 bases from V and 12 from J; bases not matched to a gene: 2. The CDR3 extends over 11 amino acids. Germline-derived CDR1 and CDR2 are SQVTM and ANQGSEA. CDR3 loop: CSVTSGRVQYF. As DNA, the CDR3 is TGCAGCGTTACTAGCGGGAGGGTTCAGTATTTT.

The chain uses TRBV7-3 and TRBJ2-2; 8 nucleotides agree with TRBD1. CDR3 size: 15 residues. With V trimmed by 6 bases and J by 2 bases, 5 bases remained unmatched. Germline CDR1 and CDR2: SGHTA and FQGTGA. CDR3 bases: TGTGCCAGCAGACAAGGACAGGGAAACACCGGGGAGCTGTTTTTT. The encoded protein is CASRQGQGNTGELFF.

This clone was counted between two and nine times. The chain recombines TRBV29-1 with TRBJ2-5; no definite D call. Trimming took 3 bases from V and 0 from J, leaving 5 bases between them. Germline assignment: CDR1 SQVTM and CDR2 ANQGSEA. The CDR3 spans 12 residues. The chain's CDR3 is CSVEKDQETQYF. The CDR3 DNA reads TGCAGCGTTGAGAAAGACCAAGAGACCCAGTACTTC.

This sequence joins TRBV13 and TRBJ2-3; 7 bases match TRBD1. The junction had 16 bases not matched to a gene; V was cut back by 5 bases and J by 5 bases. This CDR3 is 17 amino acids long. Germline V gives CDR1 PRHDT, CDR2 FYEKMQ (reference sequence). This CDR3 reads CASSLGPWRTGRDTQYF. CDR3 DNA sequence: TGTGCCAGCAGCCTTGGACCCTGGAGGACAGGCAGAGATACGCAGTATTTT.

The chain recombines TRBV10-1 with TRBJ1-4; possible D gene TRBD1, 6 bases. The germline V gene encodes CDR1 WNHNN and CDR2 SYGVQD (reference sequence). CDR3 length equals 14 residues. V was shortened by 0 bases and J by 8 bases, with 10 bases between the two germline ends. This chain's CDR3 is CASSESHQGEKLFF. In DNA form, the CDR3 reads TGCGCCAGCAGTGAGTCGCACCAGGGGGAAAAACTGTTTTTT.

CDR3 protein: CASSGGTAGNQPQHF. CDR3 nucleotides: TGTGCCAGCAGTGGGGGGACAGCCGGCAATCAGCCCCAGCATTTT. The chain employs TRBV6-1 and TRBJ1-5; 7 nucleotides align to TRBD1. J lost 2 bases, V lost 4 bases, and 5 bases had no gene match. This CDR3 region has 15 residues. CDR1 is MNHNS and CDR2 is SASEGT in the germline V gene.

This chain links TRBV5-6 with TRBJ2-5; D ambiguous. The CDR3 is 14 residues long. Trimming took 2 bases from V and 5 from J, leaving 13 bases between them. CDR1 SGHDT and CDR2 YYEEEE come from the germline V gene. The CDR3 DNA reads as TGTGCCAGCAGCTTACGCCGGTCCCGGGAGACCCAGTACTTC. It translates to CASSLRRSRETQYF.

The chain uses TRBV10-3 and TRBJ2-3; D might be TRBD2 (6 bases). This CDR3 is 16 amino acids long. From germline, CDR1 is ENHRY and CDR2 SYGVKD. V was cut by 4 bases and J by 2 bases, with 16 bases left in between. For the CDR3, the DNA is TGTGCCATCAGTGCCCCCTCGGAGGGAGACACAGATACGCAGTATTTT. Translated, it gives CAISAPSEGDTDTQYF.

By its share, this clone is medium-sized. CDR3: CATSRGEGIRNQPQHF. The CDR3 region has the DNA TGTGCCACCAGCAGAGGGGAAGGGATACGCAATCAGCCCCAGCATTTT. V usage is TRBV15 and J usage is TRBJ1-5; D is unresolved. The CDR3 spans 16 residues. CDR1 and CDR2 from the germline V gene are LNHNV and YYDKDF (reference sequence). The V and J ends lost 1 base and 2 bases respectively, with 12 bases between them.

The sample holds a few counts of this clone. This chain connects TRBV7-8 to TRBJ2-7; 8 nucleotides match TRBD2. The CDR3 is 15 amino acids. The V segment lost 2 bases and the J segment 1 base; nucleotides outside the gene matches: 4. Germline V CDR1 and CDR2: SGHVS, FQNEAQ. The CDR3: CASSLLAGTSYEQYF. CDR3 DNA: TGTGCCAGCAGCTTATTAGCGGGAACTTCCTACGAGCAGTACTTC. The full variable domain, with the rest looked up from reference TRBV7-8 and TRBJ2-7, is GAGVSQSPRYKVAKRGQDVALRCDPISGHVSLFWYQQALGQGPEFLTYFQNEAQLDKSGLPSDRFFAERPEGSVSTLKIQRTQQEDSAVYLCASSLLAGTSYEQYFGPGTRLTVT.

The V gene is TRBV4-1, the J gene TRBJ2-1; 12 bases line up with TRBD2. The CDR3 has 16 residues. CDR1 and CDR2 from the germline V gene are MGHRA and YSYEKL. V lost 4 bases, J lost 5 bases, and 6 bases stayed unmatched. The CDR3 nucleotides are TGCGCCAGCAGCCTTACCGGACTAGCGGGAAACAATGAGCAGTTCTTC. It is translated as CASSLTGLAGNNEQFF.

The V and J genes are TRBV6-5 and TRBJ1-1; D not certain. This CDR3 region has 14 residues. Trimming removed 6 bases at V and 1 base at J, with 12 bases between. The germline V gene encodes CDR1 MNHEY and CDR2 SVGAGI. CDR3 residues: CASRNRWENTEAFF. The CDR3 nucleotides are TGTGCCAGCAGAAATAGGTGGGAGAACACTGAAGCTTTCTTT.

The chain carries TRBV6-5 and TRBJ2-7; 9 bases map to TRBD1. The germline CDR1 and CDR2 sequences are MNHEY and SVGAGI. The V and J ends lost 4 bases and 4 bases, in that order; junction bases with no gene match: 5. The CDR3 is 14 amino acids. The CDR3 sequence: CASSLGTGWYEQYF. DNA for the CDR3: TGTGCCAGCAGTTTAGGGACAGGGTGGTACGAGCAGTACTTC.

This clone qualifies as medium-sized (0.01 to 0.1%). The J gene is TRBJ2-3, the V gene TRBV2; D gene uncertain. This CDR3 has 11 amino acids. Trimming left V 2 bases short and J 8 bases short, with 5 bases between. Germline V gene sequence: CDR1 SNHLY, CDR2 FYNNEI. The CDR3, as DNA: TGTGCCAGCAGTGAATTCCGTACGCAGTATTTT. As protein: CASSEFRTQYF. The whole variable domain, remainder taken from reference TRBV2 and TRBJ2-3, is EPEVTQTPSHQVTQMGQEVILRCVPISNHLYFYWYRQILGQKVEFLVSFYNNEISEKSEIFDDQFSVERPDGSNFTLKIRSTKLEDSAMYFCASSEFRTQYFGPGTRLTVL.